This T cell receptor beta chain was identified in a study of cytomegalovirus exposure and HLA in healthy donors. Of note for this clone: As yet, its antigen is unknown.

Findings of the study overall: Most of the TCR beta V segments (in an earlier analysis) were productive either about 90% or about 30% of the time.

The PCR used 60 Vbeta and 13 Jbeta primers. Here immunoSEQ multiplex PCR was the method, and the copy in TCRdb shows in-frame clones only, minus some. The sample carries some 160,000 clones, approximately 80% recorded once. There are 17 residues in the CDR3. Looked up from germline, CDR1 is SGHNT and CDR2 is YYREEE (reference sequence). The ends lost 1 base at V and 4 bases at J; junction bases unmatched: 13. This sequence originates from a woman aged 40 to 50 in good health and CMV-seropositive. The chain uses TRBV5-4 and TRBJ2-5; 7 bases match TRBD2. Sequencing was performed on PBMCs. The CDR3 DNA is TGTGCCAGCAGCTTGAGCGGGTGGGAAGCGGGGACAGAGACCCAGTACTTC. Encoded protein: CASSLSGWEAGTETQYF. The variable domain in full, completed from reference TRBV5-4 and TRBJ2-5, reads ETGVTQSPTHLIKTRGQQVTLRCSSQSGHNTVSWYQQALGQGPQFIFQYYREEENGRGNFPPRFSGLQFPNYSSELNVNALELDDSALYLCASSLSGWEAGTETQYFGPGTRLLVL.